This entry lists 23 T cell receptor beta chains sequenced from one sample in a study of blood T cells in healthy people across ages (dated by TCRdb to 2013 to 2016). Libraries came from 5' RACE. Sequencing took place on an Illumina HiSeq 2500. A second PCR of roughly 7 to 12 cycles was run with a J-beta primer mix and a sample-barcoded 5' primer. TCRdb reworked the public reads: Q25 trimming with fastp, MiXCR clone assembly, productive beta chains retained. CDR3 protein duplicates are merged, each entry listing the most common genes and DNA. The sample yields about 2 million distinct CDR3 sequences; approximately 50% were counted once. More than 2% of the sample is in the top ten clones. Sequences were obtained from blood. These receptors were collected from a woman in her thirties or forties in good health.

The chain couples TRBV28 to TRBJ2-3; perhaps TRBD1 as D (5 bases). Per germline, CDR1 MDHEN and CDR2 SYDVKM. Between the trimmed V and J ends, which lost 8 bases and 4 bases, there was a span of 13 bases. This CDR3 is 13 amino acids long. This CDR3 reads CASRAGLADTQYF. The CDR3 nucleotides read TGTGCCAGCCGGGCAGGGTTAGCAGATACGCAGTATTTT.

This clonotype was observed a few times. The chain joins TRBV7-3 to TRBJ2-6; D gene ambiguous. Per germline, CDR1 SGHTA and CDR2 FQGTGA. V was clipped by 1 base and J by 0 bases, with 10 bases between them. There are 17 residues in the CDR3. In DNA form, the CDR3 reads TGTGCCAGCAGCTTAAACCCCACAGCCTCTGGGGCCAACGTCCTGACTTTC. Amino acids: CASSLNPTASGANVLTF.

The rearrangement links TRBV4-1 to TRBJ2-5; 9 nucleotides agree with TRBD1. J was trimmed by 1 base and V by 3 bases; bases with no gene match: 9. Germline V CDR1 and CDR2: MGHRA, YSYEKL. The CDR3 extends over 17 amino acids. In DNA form, the CDR3 reads TGCGCCAGCAGCCAGGATACAGGGGGCTTTGGCCAAGAGACCCAGTACTTC. It specifies CASSQDTGGFGQETQYF.

The V and J genes are TRBV28 and TRBJ1-2; D not certain. Trimming stripped 4 bases from V and 4 bases from J, with 16 bases between. This CDR3 has 15 residues. The V gene's germline CDR1 is MDHEN and CDR2 SYDVKM. The CDR3 sequence: CASSSRSRPLYGYTF. In DNA form, the CDR3 reads TGTGCCAGCAGTTCCCGATCGCGACCGCTCTATGGCTACACCTTC.

The rearrangement uses TRBV7-2 and TRBJ2-7, with 7 bases that match TRBD1. This CDR3 is 15 amino acids long. Germline CDR1 is SGHTA and CDR2 is FQGNSA. Trimming took 1 base from V and 3 from J; bases not matched to a gene: 6. This CDR3 is CASSLVATGNYEQYF. The CDR3 nucleotides read TGTGCCAGCAGCTTAGTTGCGACAGGGAACTACGAGCAGTACTTC. Filled out from reference TRBV7-2 and TRBJ2-7, the complete variable domain reads GAGVSQSPSNKVTEKGKDVELRCDPISGHTALYWYRQSLGQGLEFLIYFQGNSAPDKSGLPSDRFSAERTGGSVSTLTIQRTQQEDSAVYLCASSLVATGNYEQYFGPGTRLTVT.

This clonotype has only one observation. This sequence joins TRBV5-8 and TRBJ1-6; D gene unclear. Germline CDR1 is SGHTS and CDR2 is YDEGEE. The CDR3 sequence is 16 residues long. V was shortened by 2 bases and J by 7 bases, with 16 bases between the two germline ends. CDR3 bases: TGTGCCAGCAGCTTCTCCTTCACTGGAAAAAATTCACCCCTCCACTTT. Translating gives CASSFSFTGKNSPLHF.

The chain uses TRBV20-1 and TRBJ2-4, with D unresolved. This CDR3 contains 15 residues. Looked up from germline, CDR1 is DFQATT and CDR2 is SNEGSKA (reference sequence). The germline V and J ends were trimmed by 3 bases and 5 bases, with 17 bases remaining between them. For the CDR3, the DNA is TGCAGTGCTAGCGGAGAGGACCCACAAGAAAACATTCAGTACTTC. Its translation is CSASGEDPQENIQYF.

The V gene is TRBV20-1, the J gene TRBJ2-7; 9 positions agree with TRBD1. The trim removed 5 bases at V and 2 bases at J, leaving 7 bases unmatched. CDR3 length equals 14 residues. The V gene's germline CDR1 is DFQATT and CDR2 SNEGSKA (reference sequence). The CDR3 DNA sequence: TGCAGTGCTCCCTCCGGGACAGGGCCCTACGAGCAGTACTTC. This codes for CSAPSGTGPYEQYF.

The sample holds one count of this clonotype. The chain's CDR3 is CASSPQTGTGTQYF. CDR3 DNA: TGTGCCAGCAGCCCTCAAACAGGGACAGGGACCCAGTACTTC. V gene TRBV7-3 combines with J gene TRBJ2-5; TRBD1 matches 8 bases. The germline CDR1 and CDR2 sequences are SGHTA and FQGTGA. This CDR3 spans 14 amino acids. The V and J ends lost 5 bases and 7 bases, in that order; junction bases with no gene match: 9.

This chain connects TRBV27 to TRBJ1-2; 8 nucleotides line up with TRBD1. V was pared by 0 bases and J by 8 bases, with 11 bases of the junction left unmatched. The CDR3 contains 16 residues. Germline V lookup: CDR1 MNHEY, CDR2 SMNVEV (reference sequence). The CDR3 is CASSLSSGPRGHGYTF. In nucleotides, the CDR3 is TGTGCCAGCAGTTTATCATCGGGACCCAGGGGGCACGGCTACACCTTC.

V gene TRBV28 combines with J gene TRBJ2-6; no clear D. V gave up 4 bases and J gave up 0 bases, with 16 bases separating them. Germline V gives CDR1 MDHEN, CDR2 SYDVKM. CDR3 length equals 18 residues. CDR3 in amino acids: CASSSPYFGYSGANVLTF. The CDR3 bases are TGTGCCAGCAGTTCCCCCTATTTTGGTTACTCTGGGGCCAACGTCCTGACTTTC.

The chain recombines TRBV6-5 with TRBJ1-1; 7 nucleotides line up with TRBD1. The CDR3 covers 14 residues. Germline trimming cut 2 bases from V and 4 bases from J; bases unmatched to any gene: 4. The V gene's germline CDR1 is MNHEY and CDR2 SVGAGI. The DNA of the CDR3 is TGTGCCAGCAGTTACGGGACAGCTCTCACTGAAGCTTTCTTT. This encodes CASSYGTALTEAFF.

The sample holds a few counts of this clonotype. The rearrangement uses TRBV5-6 and TRBJ2-1, with a possible D match to TRBD2 (5 bases). The better agreement between TRBJ2-7 and the DNA end casts doubt on the J call. In germline, CDR1 is SGHDT, CDR2 YYEEEE. The CDR3 is 14 residues long. The CDR3 spells CASSTGPGYNEQYF. The CDR3 region has the DNA TGTGCCAGCAGCACTGGTCCGGGGTACAATGAGCAGTACTTC.

This clonotype was observed a handful of times. The rearrangement uses TRBV12-3 or TRBV12-4 and TRBJ1-5, with 7 bases identical to TRBD1. The CDR3 consists of 16 residues. The trim removed 3 bases at V and 7 bases at J, leaving 12 bases unmatched. CDR3 protein: CASSFSMTGFQQPQHF. DNA for the CDR3: TGTGCCAGCAGTTTCTCCATGACAGGGTTTCAGCAGCCCCAGCATTTT.

This chain connects TRBV6-1 to TRBJ2-1; TRBD2 matches at 8 bases. CDR3 length equals 16 residues. The germline CDR1 and CDR2 sequences are MNHNS and SASEGT. J lost 2 bases, V lost 10 bases, and 13 bases had no gene match. CDR3 protein: CANREGGASAYNEQFF. DNA for the CDR3: TGTGCCAACCGGGAGGGGGGCGCGAGCGCCTACAATGAGCAGTTCTTC.

This chain connects TRBV12-3 or TRBV12-4 to TRBJ1-1; D not resolved. Trimming pared 10 bases from V and 4 bases from J, leaving 7 bases between. CDR3 length equals 10 residues. In DNA, the CDR3 is TGTGCCACCGGGAGCACTGAAGCTTTCTTT. It yields the protein CATGSTEAFF.

This clonotype was recorded only once. This chain uses TRBV11-2 with TRBJ2-5; a possible D gene is TRBD2 (5 bases). The CDR3 sequence is 15 residues long. Per germline, CDR1 SGHAT and CDR2 FQNNGV. The ends were cut back, 5 bases at V and 11 bases at J, with 24 bases in the middle. The CDR3 DNA reads TGTGCCAGCAGCCCAACTAGTGAAGTCTTATATGAGCAGTACTTC. As protein: CASSPTSEVLYEQYF.

Points on this clonotype: A much larger clonotype is one base distant, so this may be a read error. J is TRBJ2-7 and V is TRBV12-3 or TRBV12-4; TRBD2 aligns across 10 bases. The DNA end is more similar to TRBJ2-5, so the J call may be wrong. The CDR3 totals 13 residues. CDR3 sequence: CASSAGTSATQYF. Here the CDR3 DNA reads TGTGCCAGCAGCGCCGGGACTAGCGCGACCCAGTACTTC.

This clonotype was found a few times. This rearrangement joins TRBV7-2 to TRBJ2-5; D is possibly TRBD2 (6 bases). Trimming took off 4 bases at V and 5 bases at J, with 11 bases between the two ends. Per germline, CDR1 SGHTA and CDR2 FQGNSA. There are 13 residues in the CDR3. The CDR3 DNA follows: TGTGCCAGCAGCTCCGTACGGGGGGAGACCCAGTACTTC. It is translated as CASSSVRGETQYF. Complete variable domain (other parts from reference TRBV7-2 and TRBJ2-5): GAGVSQSPSNKVTEKGKDVELRCDPISGHTALYWYRQSLGQGLEFLIYFQGNSAPDKSGLPSDRFSAERTGGSVSTLTIQRTQQEDSAVYLCASSSVRGETQYFGPGTRLLVL.

In this sample, this clonotype turned up once. Here the CDR3 DNA reads TGTGCCGGCGGTAGCGGGGCAGATACGCAGTATTTT. It is translated as CAGGSGADTQYF. This chain joins TRBV28 and TRBJ2-3; 8 bases are shared with TRBD2. Per the germline V gene, CDR1 is MDHEN and CDR2 is SYDVKM. Trimming at V came to 11 bases and at J to 4 bases, leaving 5 bases not matched to a gene. The CDR3 sequence is 12 residues long.

The chain couples TRBV4-2 to TRBJ2-4; TRBD1 is a possible D gene (5 bases). CDR3 length equals 15 residues. The V gene's germline CDR1 is LGHNA and CDR2 YNFKEQ. The germline V and J ends were trimmed by 0 bases and 7 bases, with 13 bases remaining between them. CDR3 nucleotides: TGTGCCAGCAGCCAAGATACGAGTCCAGGGAACATTCAGTACTTC. It is translated as CASSQDTSPGNIQYF.

CDR3 DNA sequence: TGTGCCAGCAGGTCCGGGGGGGGAGGTGACTATGGCTACACCTTC. Protein: CASRSGGGGDYGYTF. This chain links TRBV7-2 with TRBJ1-2, with TRBD1 as a possible D gene (5 bases). The CDR3 is 15 residues long. Trimming removed 6 bases from V and 3 bases from J, with 17 bases in between. Germline values: CDR1 SGHTA, CDR2 FQGNSA.

This sequence joins TRBV23-1 and TRBJ2-3, with 9 nucleotides matching TRBD2. TRBV23-1 is recorded as an ORF, its role being uncertain. J lost 2 bases, V lost 0 bases, and 12 bases had no gene match. The CDR3 loop spans 19 amino acids. Here the CDR3 DNA reads TGCGCCAGCAGTCAATCCCCCTTAGCGGGGGAGAGCTACACAGATACGCAGTATTTT. Amino acids: CASSQSPLAGESYTDTQYF.